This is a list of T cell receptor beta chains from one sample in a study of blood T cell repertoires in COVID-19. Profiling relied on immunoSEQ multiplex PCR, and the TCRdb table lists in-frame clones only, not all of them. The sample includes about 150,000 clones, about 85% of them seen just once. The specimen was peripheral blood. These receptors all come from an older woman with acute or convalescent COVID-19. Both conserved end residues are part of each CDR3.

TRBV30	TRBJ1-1	CAWSGLAYRAFF
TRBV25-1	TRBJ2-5	CASSERGRLAWEETQYF
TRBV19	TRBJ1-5	CASSRRGQAPQGPQHF
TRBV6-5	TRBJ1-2	CASREAGQGNYGYTF
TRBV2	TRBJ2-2	CASSASGGNTGELFF
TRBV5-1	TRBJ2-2	CASNSNRVGTGELFF
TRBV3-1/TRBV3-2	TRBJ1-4	CASSQDVRSATNEKLFF
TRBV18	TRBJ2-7	CASSPQNEQYF
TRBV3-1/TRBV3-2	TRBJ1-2	CASSTSSSVGGIGYTF
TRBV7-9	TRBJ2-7	CASSQSGGVYEQYF
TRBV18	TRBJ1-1	CASSPYQGGDTEAFF
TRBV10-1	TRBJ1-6	CATPDSNNSPLHF
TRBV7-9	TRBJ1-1	CASSLVMERNTEAFF
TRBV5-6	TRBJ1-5	CASSLYGGSQPQHF
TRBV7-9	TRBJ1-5	CASSKTGKDYSNQPQHF
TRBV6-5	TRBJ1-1	CASSYSRGNTEAFF
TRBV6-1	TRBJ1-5	CASSETPGVGQPQHF
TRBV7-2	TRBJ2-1	CASSSRAGGYNEQFF
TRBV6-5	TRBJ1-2	CASSPGRGAYGYTF
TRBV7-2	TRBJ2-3	CASSLAQLAGGTDTQYF
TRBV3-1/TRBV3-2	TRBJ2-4	CASSQAWGLGNIQYF
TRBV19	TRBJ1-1	CASRTPRLTTEAFF
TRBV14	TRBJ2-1	CASSQESLARLGEQFF
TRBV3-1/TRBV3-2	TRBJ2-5	CASSQGPAGGRETQYF
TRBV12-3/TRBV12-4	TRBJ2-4	CASRSQVGIQYF
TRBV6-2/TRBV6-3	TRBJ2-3	CASSYGRLAGTDTQYF
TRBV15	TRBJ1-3	CATSSRGGSGNTIYF
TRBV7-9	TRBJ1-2	CASSRGTGNANYGYTF
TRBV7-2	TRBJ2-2	CASSFTTSSGELFF